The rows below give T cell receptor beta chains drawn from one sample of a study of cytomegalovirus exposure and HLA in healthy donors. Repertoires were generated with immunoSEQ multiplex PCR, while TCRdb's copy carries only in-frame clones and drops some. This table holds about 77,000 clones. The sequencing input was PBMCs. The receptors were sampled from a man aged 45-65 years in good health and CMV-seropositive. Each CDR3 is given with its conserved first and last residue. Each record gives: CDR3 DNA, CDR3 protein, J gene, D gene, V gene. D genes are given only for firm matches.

DNA: TGCGCCAGCAGCTTGCAGCGAAATACGCAGTATTTT
CDR3: CASSLQRNTQYF
J: TRBJ2-3
D: NA
V: TRBV5-1

DNA: TGCAGCGTTGACCCGGGACTAGCGGGAGAGGTAGCAGATACGCAGTATTTT
CDR3: CSVDPGLAGEVADTQYF
J: TRBJ2-3
D: TRBD2
V: TRBV29-1

DNA: TGTGCCAGCAGCCCCCGGACTAGCGGGAGGGCAGATACGCAGTATTTT
CDR3: CASSPRTSGRADTQYF
J: TRBJ2-3
D: TRBD2
V: TRBV5-4

DNA: TGTGCCAGCAGTGGGACACTGGGGGAAAAACTGTTTTTT
CDR3: CASSGTLGEKLFF
J: TRBJ1-4
D: NA
V: TRBV27

DNA: TGTGCCAGCAGCTTGTCCGGTTGGTACCAAGAGACCCAGTACTTC
CDR3: CASSLSGWYQETQYF
J: TRBJ2-5
D: NA
V: TRBV7-9

DNA: TGTGCCAGCAGGAGCGACAGGGCTAACTATGGCTACACCTTC
CDR3: CASRSDRANYGYTF
J: TRBJ1-2
D: NA
V: TRBV21-1

DNA: TGTGCCAGCAGCTTAAGGCCAACCGGGACTAGCGCCCTTAATGAGCAGTTCTTC
CDR3: CASSLRPTGTSALNEQFF
J: TRBJ2-1
D: TRBD2
V: TRBV7-9

DNA: TGCGCCAGCAGCCAGGGCCCTTTCGGGACAGGGTTCCTCTCTGGCTACACCTTC
CDR3: CASSQGPFGTGFLSGYTF
J: TRBJ1-2
D: TRBD1
V: TRBV4-1

DNA: TGTGCCTCATCTCGGAGGGACGATAGCAATCAGCCCCAGCATTTT
CDR3: CASSRRDDSNQPQHF
J: TRBJ1-5
D: NA
V: TRBV19

DNA: TGCAGCGTTATATTACAGGAAGGGAATCAGCCCCAGCATTTT
CDR3: CSVILQEGNQPQHF
J: TRBJ1-5
D: NA
V: TRBV29-1

DNA: TGCGCCAGCAGCCCGACAGGAGGAACTAATGAAAAACTGTTTTTT
CDR3: CASSPTGGTNEKLFF
J: TRBJ1-4
D: NA
V: TRBV4-1

DNA: TGTGCCAGCACCTTGTCGGCAACCGGGACAACCCAAAATGAGCAGTTCTTC
CDR3: CASTLSATGTTQNEQFF
J: TRBJ2-1
D: NA
V: TRBV5-5

DNA: TGTGCCAGCAGCCCCGGGACTAGCGGGGCAAATGAGCAGTTCTTC
CDR3: CASSPGTSGANEQFF
J: TRBJ2-1
D: TRBD2
V: TRBV6-4

DNA: TGCGCCAGCAGCCAAGTCGGACAGGGAGGGACCTACGAGCAGTACTTC
CDR3: CASSQVGQGGTYEQYF
J: TRBJ2-7
D: NA
V: TRBV4-1

DNA: TGTGCCAGCAGGGACAGGGGGTCTGAGCAGTTCTTC
CDR3: CASRDRGSEQFF
J: TRBJ2-1
D: TRBD1
V: TRBV2

DNA: TGTGCCAGTAGAACAGGTTACTATGGCTACACCTTC
CDR3: CASRTGYYGYTF
J: TRBJ1-2
D: NA
V: TRBV19

DNA: TGTGCCAGCAGCCCCACAGGGGACTCTGGAAACACCATATATTTT
CDR3: CASSPTGDSGNTIYF
J: TRBJ1-3
D: TRBD1
V: TRBV9

DNA: TGTGCATTCAGCAAGTTGGAGGGTCTAGCGGTTAGCACAGATACGCAGTATTTT
CDR3: CAFSKLEGLAVSTDTQYF
J: TRBJ2-3
D: TRBD2
V: TRBV19

DNA: TGTGCCTGGGGGGAGGTGAACACTGAAGCTTTCTTT
CDR3: CAWGEVNTEAFF
J: TRBJ1-1
D: NA
V: TRBV30

DNA: TGTGCCAGCAGCTCTAGCTTGGACAGGCAGAGCACTGAAGCTTTCTTT
CDR3: CASSSSLDRQSTEAFF
J: TRBJ1-1
D: TRBD1
V: TRBV5-4

DNA: TGTGCCAGTAGTCTATCCAGGGTCGACACTGAAGCTTTCTTT
CDR3: CASSLSRVDTEAFF
J: TRBJ1-1
D: NA
V: TRBV19

DNA: TGTGCCAGCAGCCAAAGCGGACAGGCGCTATATGGCTACACCTTC
CDR3: CASSQSGQALYGYTF
J: TRBJ1-2
D: TRBD1
V: TRBV7-9

DNA: TGTGCCAGCAGCCCCCAGGGGCGGACAGGGGATGAAAAACTGTTTTTT
CDR3: CASSPQGRTGDEKLFF
J: TRBJ1-4
D: TRBD1
V: TRBV7-2

DNA: TGCGCCAGCAGCCCGACTCGACAGGGGTTAGAGACCCAGTACTTC
CDR3: CASSPTRQGLETQYF
J: TRBJ2-5
D: TRBD1
V: TRBV5-1

DNA: TGTGCCAGCAGTGCGGGAGCAGTCGACTATGGCTACACCTTC
CDR3: CASSAGAVDYGYTF
J: TRBJ1-2
D: NA
V: TRBV9

DNA: TGTGCCAGTAGTTCCCTAGCGGGAAACTCCTACGAGCAGTACTTC
CDR3: CASSSLAGNSYEQYF
J: TRBJ2-7
D: TRBD2
V: TRBV19

DNA: TGTGCCAGCAGCTTAGCTGGGACAGGGGTGAAAGAGACCCAGTACTTC
CDR3: CASSLAGTGVKETQYF
J: TRBJ2-5
D: TRBD1
V: TRBV7-2

DNA: TGTGCCACCAGCAGGGGGACAGGAATTAACTATGGCTACACCTTC
CDR3: CATSRGTGINYGYTF
J: TRBJ1-2
D: TRBD1
V: TRBV15

DNA: TGTGCCAGTAGCCCGGGACAGATGAATGGCTACACCTTC
CDR3: CASSPGQMNGYTF
J: TRBJ1-2
D: TRBD1
V: TRBV19

DNA: TGTGCCAGCAGTCCCGGGACAGCCTACAATGAGCAGTTCTTC
CDR3: CASSPGTAYNEQFF
J: TRBJ2-1
D: TRBD1
V: TRBV7-8

DNA: TGTGCCAGCAGCTTAGGCAGGTCTCATGGCACAGATACGCAGTATTTT
CDR3: CASSLGRSHGTDTQYF
J: TRBJ2-3
D: NA
V: TRBV7-9

DNA: TGTGCCATCAGGGGGGGTAGCGGGGGGGCTTTCTTT
CDR3: CAIRGGSGGAFF
J: TRBJ1-1
D: NA
V: TRBV10-3

DNA: TGTGCCAGCAGCTTGGTGGGGACAGGGGAACTGTTTTTT
CDR3: CASSLVGTGELFF
J: TRBJ1-4
D: TRBD1
V: TRBV5-8

DNA: TGTGCCAGCAGCTTACGGGAAGGGTCACCCCTCCACTTT
CDR3: CASSLREGSPLHF
J: TRBJ1-6
D: NA
V: TRBV7-3

DNA: TGCGCCAGCAGCCAAGGGATGACTAGCTCCTACAATGAGCAGTTCTTC
CDR3: CASSQGMTSSYNEQFF
J: TRBJ2-1
D: NA
V: TRBV4-1

DNA: TGCGCCAGCGCCGGGGGCGGGGGGGGCCAAAGAGAGACCCAGTACTTC
CDR3: CASAGGGGGQRETQYF
J: TRBJ2-5
D: TRBD2
V: TRBV5-1

DNA: TGTGCCAGCAGTGGAATCCGGGACAGAAATCCCATGAACACTGAAGCTTTCTTT
CDR3: CASSGIRDRNPMNTEAFF
J: TRBJ1-1
D: TRBD1
V: TRBV6-1

DNA: TGTGCCAGCAGCCCTAGCGGAGCTGCCTACGAGCAGTACTTC
CDR3: CASSPSGAAYEQYF
J: TRBJ2-7
D: TRBD2
V: TRBV9

DNA: TGTGCCAGCAGTCCCTTGACAGCCTACGAGCAGTACTTC
CDR3: CASSPLTAYEQYF
J: TRBJ2-7
D: NA
V: TRBV27

DNA: TGTGCCAGCAGCTCTCTAGCGGGACCCATGGGAATTGAGCAGTTCTTC
CDR3: CASSSLAGPMGIEQFF
J: TRBJ2-1
D: TRBD2
V: TRBV7-8

DNA: TGCGCCAGCAGCCTTGACCGGTCGGGACTCAATGAGCAGTTCTTC
CDR3: CASSLDRSGLNEQFF
J: TRBJ2-1
D: NA
V: TRBV4-1

DNA: TGTGCCAGCAGCTCCTCAGGGCTCAAGTATGGCTACACCTTC
CDR3: CASSSSGLKYGYTF
J: TRBJ1-2
D: NA
V: TRBV11-2

DNA: TGTGCCAGCAGCTTAGTGAGGGGGCAGCCCCAGCATTTT
CDR3: CASSLVRGQPQHF
J: TRBJ1-5
D: NA
V: TRBV7-8

DNA: TGTGCCAGCAGCTTATCTGATCCGGGGGGGGATGAGGCCGGGGAGCTGTTTTTT
CDR3: CASSLSDPGGDEAGELFF
J: TRBJ2-2
D: TRBD2
V: TRBV5-6

DNA: TGTGCCAGCACCACCGAGGGACAAGGGTATGGCTACACCTTC
CDR3: CASTTEGQGYGYTF
J: TRBJ1-2
D: NA
V: TRBV28

DNA: TGTGCCAGCAGCTCAACGATAGCGGAAATCTCCTACGAGCAGTACTTC
CDR3: CASSSTIAEISYEQYF
J: TRBJ2-7
D: NA
V: TRBV13

DNA: TGTGCCACCGACTTTCTCTATGGCTACACCTTC
CDR3: CATDFLYGYTF
J: TRBJ1-2
D: NA
V: TRBV6-1

DNA: TGTGCCAGCAGTTACGCCGGGAAAGGATATGGCTACACCTTC
CDR3: CASSYAGKGYGYTF
J: TRBJ1-2
D: NA
V: TRBV6-5

DNA: TGTGCCAGTAGTACCGCAGGGACAGAATCGTACCAAGAGACCCAGTACTTC
CDR3: CASSTAGTESYQETQYF
J: TRBJ2-5
D: TRBD1
V: TRBV19

DNA: TGTGCCAGTAGTAACGGAGTAATTAATTCACCCCTCCACTTT
CDR3: CASSNGVINSPLHF
J: TRBJ1-6
D: NA
V: TRBV19